This TCR beta chain was identified in a study of graft-versus-host responses after intestinal transplantation. Study at large: All of the recipients had induction that used anti-thymocyte globulin, then tacrolimus and steroids for about 3 years.

Some clones are missing from TCRdb's copy, which holds only in-frame ones; the method was immunoSEQ multiplex PCR. The profile shows about 18,000 clones, approximately 92% of them singletons. Sequencing was performed on PBMCs, taken approximately 56 weeks after transplant. The receptor was isolated from a human patient who received an intestinal transplant, so some T cells may come from the graft donor.

The CDR3 loop is CASSVGRLADEQYF. The CDR3 nucleotides read TGTGCCAGCAGCGTAGGGAGGCTAGCTGACGAGCAGTACTTC. This chain links TRBV9 with TRBJ2-7; TRBD2 might be the D (5 bases). The CDR3 length is 14 residues. In germline, CDR1 is SGDLS, CDR2 YYNGEE. V lost 0 bases and J lost 5, with 12 bases in between.